Each of the 10 T cell receptor beta chains below was sequenced from the same sample in a study of CD8 T cells in ankylosing spondylitis. MiXCR, run by TCRdb on the 5' RACE reads, gives a single entry per CDR3 protein. Altogether some 120,000 distinct CDR3 sequences are present, roughly an eighth being singletons, with the ten largest covering almost 3%. Sequenced material: blood, either unsorted or a sorted T cell fraction (not recorded which). The origin of the receptors is a female donor with ankylosing spondylitis or in good health (not recorded which).

J is TRBJ2-3 and V is TRBV5-6; TRBD1 aligns across 7 bases. With V trimmed by 4 bases and J by 4 bases, 6 bases remained unmatched. The CDR3 consists of 14 residues. CDR1 and CDR2 from the germline V gene are SGHDT and YYEEEE. The chain's CDR3 is CASSLPGGADTQYF. The CDR3 bases are TGTGCCAGCAGCCTCCCAGGGGGTGCAGATACGCAGTATTTT.

The sample holds a few counts of this clonotype. This sequence joins TRBV20-1 and TRBJ2-3, with 8 bases aligning to TRBD2. Germline CDR1 DFQATT, CDR2 SNEGSKA (reference sequence). The V segment lost 6 bases and the J segment 5 bases; nucleotides outside the gene matches: 4. CDR3 size: 12 residues. The CDR3 coding sequence is TGCAGTGCCGAGCGGGAGATAGATACGCAGTATTTT. Amino acid sequence: CSAEREIDTQYF.

This clonotype was observed at least ten times. This chain uses TRBV28 with TRBJ2-1; 9 bases agree with TRBD1. The ends lost 3 bases at V and 13 bases at J; junction bases unmatched: 4. Germline V gene sequence: CDR1 MDHEN, CDR2 SYDVKM. The CDR3 loop spans 12 amino acids. The CDR3 nucleotides read TGTGCCAGCAGTTTGGGGACAGGGTCCCAGTTCTTC. Protein sequence: CASSLGTGSQFF.

V gene TRBV7-2 combines with J gene TRBJ1-2; no definite D call. The CDR3 covers 13 residues. Germline V gene sequence: CDR1 SGHTA, CDR2 FQGNSA. Trimming cost V 2 bases and J 8 bases, with 12 bases left between them. This CDR3 reads CASSLKPGLGYTF. For the CDR3, the DNA is TGTGCCAGCAGCTTAAAACCCGGCTTAGGCTACACCTTC.

This clonotype was picked up many times. This chain joins TRBV5-1 and TRBJ2-1; 11 nucleotides line up with TRBD2. This CDR3 region has 14 residues. Germline CDR1 and CDR2: SGHRS and YFSETQ. Losses at the gene ends were 1 base for V and 7 bases for J; bases not matched to a gene: 1. CDR3 coding DNA: TGCGCCAGCAGCTTGACTAGCGGGAGTAATGAGCAGTTCTTC. Translated, it gives CASSLTSGSNEQFF.

Only a few counts were recorded for this clonotype. The rearrangement links TRBV5-1 to TRBJ1-5; D remains unclear. The CDR3 loop spans 13 amino acids. In germline, CDR1 is SGHRS, CDR2 YFSETQ. V dropped 0 bases and J dropped 4 bases, with 5 bases sitting between them. CDR3 in amino acids: CASSLGQNQPQHF. The CDR3 nucleotides read TGCGCCAGCAGCTTGGGCCAGAATCAGCCCCAGCATTTT.

This chain links TRBV5-1 with TRBJ2-1; D is perhaps TRBD2 (6 bases). CDR1 is SGHRS, CDR2 YFSETQ, per germline. V lost 6 bases and J lost 2, with 15 bases in between. This CDR3 contains 15 residues. CDR3 protein: CASTFGGGPYNEQFF. In nucleotides, the CDR3 is TGCGCCAGCACCTTTGGGGGAGGTCCCTACAATGAGCAGTTCTTC.

This clonotype was seen repeatedly, ten times or more. This rearrangement joins TRBV20-1 to TRBJ1-2; a possible D gene is TRBD1 (6 bases). V gave up 1 base and J gave up 6 bases, with 15 bases separating them. This CDR3 region has 14 residues. Germline CDR1 reads DFQATT; CDR2 reads SNEGSKA (reference sequence). In DNA form, the CDR3 reads TGCAGTGCTAGAGGATCCAAGGCAGGGGATGGCTACACCTTC. As protein: CSARGSKAGDGYTF.

This clonotype was observed at least ten times. J is TRBJ1-1 and V is TRBV5-5; unclear D gene. Germline values: CDR1 SGHKS, CDR2 YYEKEE (reference sequence). The length of the CDR3 is 13 residues. Trimming pared 3 bases from V and 0 bases from J, leaving 6 bases between. The CDR3 DNA reads as TGTGCCAGCAGCTCCCGAGTGAACACTGAAGCTTTCTTT. It is translated as CASSSRVNTEAFF.

This clonotype was recorded many times. The chain employs TRBV20-1 and TRBJ1-1; D may be TRBD1 (5 bases). Germline V gene lookup returns CDR1 DFQATT and CDR2 SNEGSKA (reference sequence). V lost 2 bases and J lost 3, with 7 bases in between. This CDR3 has 12 amino acids. The CDR3 DNA follows: TGCAGTGCTAGACAGGGTTACACTGAAGCTTTCTTT. Its protein is CSARQGYTEAFF.